These T cell receptor beta chains were read from a single sample in a study of shared clonotypes between healthy human individuals. Data came from immunoSEQ multiplex PCR; TCRdb stores just in-frame clones and leaves some out. The repertoire includes about 2.1 million clones, roughly 91% of them detected once, and around 1.7% sits in the top ten. Material: naive CD8+ T cells from PBMCs. The receptors were gathered from a man aged 18 to 35 in good health. Some clones in this sample may be carry-over from other donors' samples. Both conserved end residues are part of each CDR3. Each record gives: clone size, V gene, D gene, J gene, CDR3 DNA, CDR3 protein. A D gene is named only where the DNA matches it firmly. A row's size may be missing; if present it is once, few, many or a size class.

clone size: .; V gene: TRBV7-6; D gene: .; J gene: TRBJ2-7; CDR3 DNA: TGTGCCAGCAGCCCTATCGGGGACGAGCAGTACTTC; CDR3 protein: CASSPIGDEQYF
clone size: .; V gene: TRBV19; D gene: TRBD1; J gene: TRBJ1-5; CDR3 DNA: TGTGCCAGTAGTATGGATCCGGGACAGACCGTCTATAGCAATCAGCCCCAGCATTTT; CDR3 protein: CASSMDPGQTVYSNQPQHF
clone size: .; V gene: TRBV7-8; D gene: .; J gene: TRBJ1-1; CDR3 DNA: TGTGCCAGCAGCTTAATGGGAAGGGACGCTTTCTTT; CDR3 protein: CASSLMGRDAFF
clone size: .; V gene: TRBV4-1; D gene: .; J gene: TRBJ2-7; CDR3 DNA: TGCGCCAGCAGCCAAGTGGGTTCTACGCACGAGCAGTACTTC; CDR3 protein: CASSQVGSTHEQYF
clone size: .; V gene: TRBV6-1; D gene: TRBD1; J gene: TRBJ2-7; CDR3 DNA: TGTGCCAGCAGTGAAAGACAGGGGGCCGTCGACGAGCAGTACTTC; CDR3 protein: CASSERQGAVDEQYF
clone size: .; V gene: TRBV7-3; D gene: .; J gene: TRBJ2-1; CDR3 DNA: TGTGCCAGCAGCTTATTGGGGGGGCCTTACAATGAGCAGTTCTTC; CDR3 protein: CASSLLGGPYNEQFF
clone size: once; V gene: TRBV11-2; D gene: TRBD1; J gene: TRBJ1-2; CDR3 DNA: TGTGCCAGCAGCCCCCGACAGGGGGCGGACTATGGCTACACCTTC; CDR3 protein: CASSPRQGADYGYTF
clone size: .; V gene: TRBV10-3; D gene: .; J gene: TRBJ2-5; CDR3 DNA: TGTGCCATCAGTGATCGTCTAGAAGAGACCCAGTACTTC; CDR3 protein: CAISDRLEETQYF
clone size: .; V gene: TRBV2; D gene: .; J gene: TRBJ2-7; CDR3 DNA: TGTGCCAGCAGCGAAGCAGGGTTACACGAGCAGTACTTC; CDR3 protein: CASSEAGLHEQYF
clone size: .; V gene: TRBV13; D gene: .; J gene: TRBJ1-4; CDR3 DNA: TGTGCCAGCAGCTTCCGCAGGGAGATTAATGAAAAACTGTTTTTT; CDR3 protein: CASSFRREINEKLFF
clone size: .; V gene: TRBV6-5; D gene: .; J gene: TRBJ2-1; CDR3 DNA: TGTGCCAGCAGTGACGACAGGATCAATGAGCAGTTCTTC; CDR3 protein: CASSDDRINEQFF
clone size: .; V gene: TRBV5-1; D gene: TRBD2; J gene: TRBJ2-7; CDR3 DNA: TGCGCCAGCAGCGTGGGACTACCGAGCTACGAGCAGTACTTC; CDR3 protein: CASSVGLPSYEQYF
clone size: .; V gene: TRBV9; D gene: TRBD2; J gene: TRBJ2-7; CDR3 DNA: TGTGCCAGCAGCCCAAAGGGGCGGGAGGGACCCTCCTACGAGCAGTACTTC; CDR3 protein: CASSPKGREGPSYEQYF
clone size: .; V gene: TRBV19; D gene: .; J gene: TRBJ1-1; CDR3 DNA: TGTGCCAGTAGTTCCCAACCGGAGGCCACTGAAGCTTTCTTT; CDR3 protein: CASSSQPEATEAFF
clone size: .; V gene: TRBV27; D gene: .; J gene: TRBJ2-7; CDR3 DNA: TGTGCCAGCAGTTTGGGCGCTACCTACGAGCAGTACTTC; CDR3 protein: CASSLGATYEQYF
clone size: .; V gene: TRBV2; D gene: TRBD2; J gene: TRBJ2-1; CDR3 DNA: TGTGCCAGCAGCGAGACTAGCGGGGCCCACAATGAGCAGTTCTTC; CDR3 protein: CASSETSGAHNEQFF
clone size: .; V gene: TRBV11-2; D gene: .; J gene: TRBJ2-7; CDR3 DNA: TGTGCCAGCAGCGTAGGGGGCTCCTACGAGCAGTACTTC; CDR3 protein: CASSVGGSYEQYF
clone size: .; V gene: TRBV7-2; D gene: .; J gene: TRBJ1-4; CDR3 DNA: TGTGCCAGCAGCTCAACTCCAGTTTCTCCCGAGCAGTCTAATGAAAAACTGTTTTTT; CDR3 protein: CASSSTPVSPEQSNEKLFF
clone size: .; V gene: TRBV7-8; D gene: TRBD1; J gene: TRBJ2-7; CDR3 DNA: TGTGCCAGCAGCTTAACGGGGCGACAGGGCTACGAGCAGTACTTC; CDR3 protein: CASSLTGRQGYEQYF
clone size: .; V gene: TRBV7-9; D gene: TRBD2; J gene: TRBJ2-1; CDR3 DNA: TGTGCCAGCAGCCTAGGCGGGGGGGACTACAATGAGCAGTTCTTC; CDR3 protein: CASSLGGGDYNEQFF
clone size: .; V gene: TRBV7-9; D gene: TRBD1; J gene: TRBJ1-2; CDR3 DNA: TGTGCCAGCAGCCCATTTAAGGGACAGAACTATGGCTACACCTTC; CDR3 protein: CASSPFKGQNYGYTF
clone size: .; V gene: TRBV27; D gene: TRBD1; J gene: TRBJ1-1; CDR3 DNA: TGTGCCAGCAGTCTCAACAGGGGCACTGAAGCTTTCTTT; CDR3 protein: CASSLNRGTEAFF
clone size: .; V gene: TRBV11-2; D gene: TRBD2; J gene: TRBJ2-7; CDR3 DNA: TGTGCCAGCAGCTTAGCTGGGCGGGAGGGGCAGTACTTC; CDR3 protein: CASSLAGREGQYF
clone size: .; V gene: TRBV11-2; D gene: .; J gene: TRBJ2-4; CDR3 DNA: TGTGCCAGCAGCTTAAATTGGGGGCTAGCCAAAAACATTCAGTACTTC; CDR3 protein: CASSLNWGLAKNIQYF
clone size: .; V gene: TRBV29-1; D gene: .; J gene: TRBJ2-5; CDR3 DNA: TGCAGCGCTCCCGCCGGGCATACCCAGTACTTC; CDR3 protein: CSAPAGHTQYF
clone size: .; V gene: TRBV27; D gene: .; J gene: TRBJ1-2; CDR3 DNA: TGTGCCAGCAGCACCGGACCGGGACACCATGGCTACACCTTC; CDR3 protein: CASSTGPGHHGYTF
clone size: once; V gene: TRBV28; D gene: .; J gene: TRBJ2-7; CDR3 DNA: TGTGCCAGCAGCAGAGACAGCTTGAGCTCCTACGAGCAGTACTTC; CDR3 protein: CASSRDSLSSYEQYF
clone size: .; V gene: TRBV5-1; D gene: .; J gene: TRBJ2-3; CDR3 DNA: TGCGCCAGCAGCAAAGACAGTGCTGATCGGGATACGCAGTATTTT; CDR3 protein: CASSKDSADRDTQYF
clone size: .; V gene: TRBV27; D gene: .; J gene: TRBJ2-2; CDR3 DNA: TGTGCCAGCAGTTTATGGGGCAGGGTAGCCGGGGAGCTGTTTTTT; CDR3 protein: CASSLWGRVAGELFF
clone size: .; V gene: TRBV6-5; D gene: .; J gene: TRBJ1-4; CDR3 DNA: TGTGCCAGCAGTTACGCCAGACAGGCCGGATCAGAAAAACTGTTTTTT; CDR3 protein: CASSYARQAGSEKLFF
clone size: .; V gene: TRBV25-1; D gene: .; J gene: TRBJ1-1; CDR3 DNA: TGTGCCAGCAGTGTGGGACGGAACACTGAAGCTTTCTTT; CDR3 protein: CASSVGRNTEAFF
clone size: once; V gene: TRBV11-3; D gene: TRBD1; J gene: TRBJ1-1; CDR3 DNA: TGTGCCAGCAGCTCCGGACAGGGGACGAACACTGAAGCTTTCTTT; CDR3 protein: CASSSGQGTNTEAFF
clone size: .; V gene: TRBV9; D gene: TRBD1; J gene: TRBJ1-2; CDR3 DNA: TGTGCCAGCAGCGTCTCGACAGGGGCCCCTAACTATGGCTACACCTTC; CDR3 protein: CASSVSTGAPNYGYTF